These 4 T cell receptor beta chains were all obtained from the same sample, sequenced in a study of blood T cell repertoires in COVID-19. Using immunoSEQ multiplex PCR, the repertoire was profiled, and TCRdb retains in-frame clones only, with some absent. In the table there are fewer than 130,000 clones, about 79% of which are singletons. Sequenced sample: peripheral blood. These receptors all come from a woman older than 75 with active or convalescent COVID-19.

The chain couples TRBV7-9 to TRBJ2-2; 9 bases fit TRBD2. With 4 bases clipped from V and 6 bases from J, the junction kept 9 bases outside the gene matches. From germline, CDR1 is SEHNR and CDR2 FQNEAQ (reference sequence). The CDR3 length is 16 residues. The CDR3 nucleotides read TGTGCCAGCAGCTCCGGTCGCCTAGCGGGATCCGGGGAGCTGTTTTTT. This sequence encodes CASSSGRLAGSGELFF. The full variable domain, its missing parts supplied by reference TRBV7-9 and TRBJ2-2, is DTGVSQNPRHKITKRGQNVTFRCDPISEHNRLYWYRQTLGQGPEFLTYFQNEAQLEKSRLLSDRFSAERPKGSFSTLEIQRTEQGDSAMYLCASSSGRLAGSGELFFGEGSRLTVL.

This clone appeared a few times. This chain uses TRBV21-1 with TRBJ2-3; the listed D gene, TRBD2, was not tested against the DNA. TRBV21-1 is a listed pseudogene. The CDR3 sequence is 15 residues long. The CDR3 DNA follows: TGTGCCAGCAGCAAAGTGGAGGGTGGGACAGATACGCAGTATTTT. Translated, it gives CASSKVEGGTDTQYF.

The V call is TRBV5-1, the J call TRBJ1-2; 7 positions match TRBD1. With 7 bases clipped from V and 2 bases from J, the junction kept 14 bases outside the gene matches. This CDR3 comprises 16 residues. From germline, CDR1 is SGHRS and CDR2 YFSETQ. CDR3 amino acids: CASGISQDRENYGYTF. DNA for the CDR3: TGCGCCAGCGGAATCTCCCAAGACAGGGAGAACTATGGCTACACCTTC.

The chain carries TRBV5-4 and TRBJ1-1; possible D gene TRBD1, 6 bases. V lost 5 bases to trimming and J lost 5 bases, with 19 bases between them. The CDR3 is 15 amino acids. Germline V gene lookup returns CDR1 SGHNT and CDR2 YYREEE (reference sequence). Written as DNA, the CDR3 is TGTGCCAGCAGGCCGGCTCTAGCAGGGGAAACTGAAGCTTTCTTT. Protein product: CASRPALAGETEAFF.